The clone carrying this T cell receptor beta chain came up once. Its target is not known. Given a much more abundant clone one base away, this may be a read error. The final CDR3 position lacks the conserved phenylalanine or tryptophan, pointing to a likely read error. The TCR beta CDR3 regions underwent amplification from RNA transcripts. HTBI primers primed a first-round RT-PCR, and a second-round multiplex PCR followed. TCRdb redid the calling of the multiplex PCR reads with MiXCR, one entry per CDR3 protein. The data show 900,000 to 1,200,000 distinct CDR3 sequences, about two fifths seen once. In this cohort, patients with other autoimmune diseases, uncontrolled infections, pregnancy or lactation were excluded. Clinical symptoms, serum thyroxine, TRAb, thyroid ultrasound and orbital computed tomography were relied on for diagnosis. Germline CDR1 reads MGHDK; CDR2 reads SYGVNS. Trimming at V came to 6 bases and at J to 0 bases, leaving 5 bases not matched to a gene. The CDR3 is 16 residues long.

This sample is part of a study of Graves' ophthalmopathy and Graves' hyperthyroidism. General study findings and limits: Blood also carried most expanded thyroid clonotypes exceeding 0.001 frequency.

The sequenced sample was peripheral blood or thyroid tissue (not recorded which). V is TRBV25-1 and J is TRBJ1-6; 7 bases line up with TRBD1. The sequence came from an adult man with Graves' hyperthyroidism. As DNA, the CDR3 is TGTGCCAGCAGCCCCCGACAGGGCTCCTATAATTCACCCCTCCACCTT. Protein product: CASSPRQGSYNSPLHL.